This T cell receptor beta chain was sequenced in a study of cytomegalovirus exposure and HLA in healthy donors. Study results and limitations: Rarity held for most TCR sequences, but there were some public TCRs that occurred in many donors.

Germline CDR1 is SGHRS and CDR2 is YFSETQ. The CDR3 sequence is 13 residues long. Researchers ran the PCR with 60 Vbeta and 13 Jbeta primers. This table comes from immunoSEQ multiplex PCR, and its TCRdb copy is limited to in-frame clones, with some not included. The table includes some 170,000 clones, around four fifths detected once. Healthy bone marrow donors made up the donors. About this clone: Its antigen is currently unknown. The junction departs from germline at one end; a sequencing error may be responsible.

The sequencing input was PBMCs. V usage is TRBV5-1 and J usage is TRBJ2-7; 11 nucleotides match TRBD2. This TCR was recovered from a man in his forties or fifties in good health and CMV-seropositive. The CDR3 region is CASSLGLAGGPHF. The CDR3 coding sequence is TGCGCCAGCAGCTTGGGTTTAGCGGGGGGGCCGCACTTC.